These T cell receptor beta chains were read from a single sample in a study of blood T cell repertoires in COVID-19. Method: immunoSEQ multiplex PCR; TCRdb's copy keeps in-frame clones and lacks some. The sample lists around 56,000 clones; roughly nine tenths were seen once. The sequencing input was peripheral blood. The receptor source for this set is a human donor in a cohort sampled during active COVID-19. CDR3s include the opening cysteine and the closing phenylalanine or tryptophan. Fields, in order: D gene, V gene, clone size, J gene, CDR3 DNA, CDR3 protein. The D gene is left open where the match is weak. Where a row states a size, it is once, few, many or the class of an expanded clone; other rows omit it.

D gene: NA
V gene: TRBV30
clone size: NA
J gene: TRBJ1-4
CDR3 DNA: TGTGCCTGCCCGACAGGAGGATGGGCTGAAAAACTGTTTTTT
CDR3 protein: CACPTGGWAEKLFF

D gene: NA
V gene: TRBV27
clone size: NA
J gene: TRBJ2-5
CDR3 DNA: TGTGCCAGCAACCGTGGGGCAGATGGTAGGATGGAGACCCAGTACTTC
CDR3 protein: CASNRGADGRMETQYF

D gene: TRBD2
V gene: TRBV18
clone size: NA
J gene: TRBJ2-7
CDR3 DNA: TGTGCCAGCTCACCCTATCGGACTAGCGGCCCCTACGAGCAGTACTTC
CDR3 protein: CASSPYRTSGPYEQYF

D gene: TRBD1
V gene: TRBV18
clone size: NA
J gene: TRBJ1-4
CDR3 DNA: TGTGCCAGCTCTCTCCAGGGGGGCTCTGGTGAAAAACTGTTTTTT
CDR3 protein: CASSLQGGSGEKLFF

D gene: NA
V gene: TRBV2
clone size: NA
J gene: TRBJ2-5
CDR3 DNA: TGTGCCAGCAGCGAACAGGGTTGGGCACAAGAGACCCAGTACTTC
CDR3 protein: CASSEQGWAQETQYF

D gene: TRBD1
V gene: TRBV19
clone size: once
J gene: TRBJ1-5
CDR3 DNA: TGTGCCAGTAGAGGACAGGAAACTAGCAATCAGCCCCAGCATTTT
CDR3 protein: CASRGQETSNQPQHF

D gene: TRBD2
V gene: TRBV19
clone size: NA
J gene: TRBJ2-7
CDR3 DNA: TGTGCCAGTAGTATCTTAGGACTAGCGGCCTCTGGTGAGCAGTACTTC
CDR3 protein: CASSILGLAASGEQYF

D gene: TRBD2
V gene: TRBV6-2/TRBV6-3
clone size: NA
J gene: TRBJ2-3
CDR3 DNA: TGTGCCAGCAGTTACCGGGGACTAGCTGGCACAGATACGCAGTATTTT
CDR3 protein: CASSYRGLAGTDTQYF

D gene: TRBD2
V gene: TRBV11-2
clone size: NA
J gene: TRBJ2-3
CDR3 DNA: TGTGCCAGCAGCCCGACTTTTGGCCGGGGGGGCGCAGATACGCAGTATTTT
CDR3 protein: CASSPTFGRGGADTQYF

D gene: TRBD2
V gene: TRBV6-5
clone size: NA
J gene: TRBJ2-1
CDR3 DNA: TGTGCCAGCAGACCCCTAGCGGGGGGTGGCAATGAGCAGTTCTTC
CDR3 protein: CASRPLAGGGNEQFF

D gene: TRBD1
V gene: TRBV7-8
clone size: NA
J gene: TRBJ1-1
CDR3 DNA: TGTGCCAGCAGCTTAGGGGGACAGGGGGCCAACACTGAAGCTTTCTTT
CDR3 protein: CASSLGGQGANTEAFF

D gene: NA
V gene: TRBV5-5
clone size: once
J gene: TRBJ2-3
CDR3 DNA: TGTGCCAGCAGCTTAAGGTGGCGGGATCATACGCAGTATTTT
CDR3 protein: CASSLRWRDHTQYF

D gene: TRBD1
V gene: TRBV2
clone size: NA
J gene: TRBJ1-6
CDR3 DNA: TGTGCCAGCAGTCAAGGACAGGGTCAGTTTTCACCCCTCCACTTT
CDR3 protein: CASSQGQGQFSPLHF

D gene: NA
V gene: TRBV5-1
clone size: NA
J gene: TRBJ2-1
CDR3 DNA: TGCGCCAGCAGCCCCCCAGGAGGGGAGCAGTTCTTC
CDR3 protein: CASSPPGGEQFF

D gene: NA
V gene: TRBV6-2/TRBV6-3
clone size: NA
J gene: TRBJ2-7
CDR3 DNA: TGTGCCAGCAGTTACGACAGGCAATCATCCTACGAGCAGTACTTC
CDR3 protein: CASSYDRQSSYEQYF

D gene: TRBD1
V gene: TRBV6-5
clone size: NA
J gene: TRBJ2-7
CDR3 DNA: TGTGCCAGCAGTTACTGGGCCGGGACAGTTCGAGTCGAGCAGTACTTC
CDR3 protein: CASSYWAGTVRVEQYF

D gene: TRBD2
V gene: TRBV6-2/TRBV6-3
clone size: NA
J gene: TRBJ2-1
CDR3 DNA: TGTGCCAGCAGTTACAATAGCGGGGGGGCTATTGAGCAGTTCTTC
CDR3 protein: CASSYNSGGAIEQFF

D gene: TRBD1
V gene: TRBV6-5
clone size: few
J gene: TRBJ1-3
CDR3 DNA: TGTGCCAGCAGCTCAGGGGGCCCAGGAAACACCATATATTTT
CDR3 protein: CASSSGGPGNTIYF

D gene: TRBD2
V gene: TRBV2
clone size: NA
J gene: TRBJ2-3
CDR3 DNA: TGTGCCAGCAGCGAGGGACTAGCGAGCGCAGATACGCAGTATTTT
CDR3 protein: CASSEGLASADTQYF

D gene: NA
V gene: TRBV27
clone size: NA
J gene: TRBJ2-2
CDR3 DNA: TGTGCCAGCAGTTCAACCCTTACAAGAAACACCGGGGAGCTGTTTTTT
CDR3 protein: CASSSTLTRNTGELFF

D gene: NA
V gene: TRBV5-1
clone size: NA
J gene: TRBJ2-3
CDR3 DNA: TGCGCCAGCAAGGGGGTAAGCACAGATACGCAGTATTTT
CDR3 protein: CASKGVSTDTQYF

D gene: TRBD2
V gene: TRBV5-1
clone size: NA
J gene: TRBJ2-7
CDR3 DNA: TGCGCCAGCAGCTTGGGGGACCGGGACTACTACGAGCAGTACTTC
CDR3 protein: CASSLGDRDYYEQYF

D gene: NA
V gene: TRBV6-5
clone size: NA
J gene: TRBJ1-1
CDR3 DNA: TGTGCCAGCAGTTACTCGGGAGGGAACACTGAAGCTTTCTTT
CDR3 protein: CASSYSGGNTEAFF

D gene: TRBD1
V gene: TRBV7-7
clone size: NA
J gene: TRBJ2-2
CDR3 DNA: TGTGCTAGCAGCTTAAGGCCTGGTGAGGGGGCGCACACCGGGGAGCTGTTTTTT
CDR3 protein: CASSLRPGEGAHTGELFF

D gene: NA
V gene: TRBV4-2
clone size: NA
J gene: TRBJ2-3
CDR3 DNA: TGTGCCAGCAGCCAAGCGGAGAGGGAGACGCAGTATTTT
CDR3 protein: CASSQAERETQYF

D gene: NA
V gene: TRBV10-3
clone size: NA
J gene: TRBJ1-4
CDR3 DNA: TGTGCCATCAGTGGGGAGGGCTCAACTAATGAAAAACTGTTTTTT
CDR3 protein: CAISGEGSTNEKLFF

D gene: NA
V gene: TRBV30
clone size: NA
J gene: TRBJ2-7
CDR3 DNA: TGTGCCTGGACAGGAACCTACGAGCAGTACTTC
CDR3 protein: CAWTGTYEQYF

D gene: NA
V gene: TRBV7-2
clone size: once
J gene: TRBJ2-2
CDR3 DNA: TGTGCCAGCAGCTTCGGATCAGGGTCCACCGGGGAGCTGTTTTTT
CDR3 protein: CASSFGSGSTGELFF

D gene: TRBD1
V gene: TRBV4-1
clone size: few
J gene: TRBJ1-5
CDR3 DNA: TGCGCCAGCAGCCAAGCAGGGGGCTGGAATCAGCCCCAGCATTTT
CDR3 protein: CASSQAGGWNQPQHF

D gene: NA
V gene: TRBV7-9
clone size: few
J gene: TRBJ2-7
CDR3 DNA: TGTGCCAGCAGCTTAGCGAGGGACTCCTACGAGCAGTACTTC
CDR3 protein: CASSLARDSYEQYF

D gene: TRBD1
V gene: TRBV15
clone size: NA
J gene: TRBJ1-5
CDR3 DNA: TGTGCCACCAGCACCCGACAGGGGGCCAGCAATCAGCCCCAGCATTTT
CDR3 protein: CATSTRQGASNQPQHF

D gene: TRBD1
V gene: TRBV7-8
clone size: NA
J gene: TRBJ2-4
CDR3 DNA: TGTGCCAGCAGCGACAGGGCCCTAGCCAAAAACATTCAGTACTTC
CDR3 protein: CASSDRALAKNIQYF

D gene: NA
V gene: TRBV3-1/TRBV3-2
clone size: NA
J gene: TRBJ1-1
CDR3 DNA: TGTGCCAGCAGCCAAGCCAGTTCGAACACTGAAGCTTTCTTT
CDR3 protein: CASSQASSNTEAFF

D gene: TRBD1
V gene: TRBV2
clone size: NA
J gene: TRBJ1-4
CDR3 DNA: TGTGCCAGCAAACCGGACAGGGGAACAACTAATGAAAAACTGTTTTTT
CDR3 protein: CASKPDRGTTNEKLFF

D gene: NA
V gene: TRBV23-1
clone size: NA
J gene: TRBJ2-1
CDR3 DNA: TGCGCCAACCCCTTTTCGGGGTTATCCTACAATGAGCAGTTCTTC
CDR3 protein: CANPFSGLSYNEQFF

D gene: NA
V gene: TRBV5-1
clone size: once
J gene: TRBJ2-2
CDR3 DNA: TGCGCCAGCAGCTTGGCGGTCGTAACTACCTTCTCCGGGGAGCTGTTTTTT
CDR3 protein: CASSLAVVTTFSGELFF

D gene: NA
V gene: TRBV9
clone size: NA
J gene: TRBJ1-2
CDR3 DNA: TGTGCCAGCAGCGGCCAAAGGGAGGGCTACACCTTC
CDR3 protein: CASSGQREGYTF

D gene: NA
V gene: TRBV14
clone size: NA
J gene: TRBJ2-3
CDR3 DNA: TGTGCCAGCAGCCAATGGACAGTCCCCAGGGCAGATACGCAGTATTTT
CDR3 protein: CASSQWTVPRADTQYF

D gene: TRBD2
V gene: TRBV2
clone size: NA
J gene: TRBJ2-5
CDR3 DNA: TGTGCCAGCCGATTGGGACTAGGAGAGACCCAGTACTTC
CDR3 protein: CASRLGLGETQYF

D gene: TRBD1
V gene: TRBV4-3
clone size: NA
J gene: TRBJ1-2
CDR3 DNA: TGCGCCAGCAGCCTAGGACAGGGTAGCTATGGCTACACCTTC
CDR3 protein: CASSLGQGSYGYTF

D gene: TRBD1
V gene: TRBV30
clone size: NA
J gene: TRBJ1-2
CDR3 DNA: TGTGCCTTCAACAGGGGGCCCTTATATGGCTACACCTTC
CDR3 protein: CAFNRGPLYGYTF

D gene: NA
V gene: TRBV3-1/TRBV3-2
clone size: NA
J gene: TRBJ1-3
CDR3 DNA: TGTGCCAGCAGCCCGACAGTCTCTGGAAACACCATATATTTT
CDR3 protein: CASSPTVSGNTIYF

D gene: TRBD1
V gene: TRBV7-9
clone size: NA
J gene: TRBJ1-6
CDR3 DNA: TGTGCCAGCAGCTCCGGGACAGGCGGGGACATCTCCTATAATTCACCCCTCCACTTT
CDR3 protein: CASSSGTGGDISYNSPLHF

D gene: NA
V gene: TRBV7-9
clone size: NA
J gene: TRBJ1-2
CDR3 DNA: TGTGCCAGCAGCCCCCGCCAGCGAGCCTATGGCTACACCTTC
CDR3 protein: CASSPRQRAYGYTF

D gene: NA
V gene: TRBV7-6
clone size: NA
J gene: TRBJ2-7
CDR3 DNA: TGTGCCAGCAGCTCCAGCTCCTACGAGCAGTACTTC
CDR3 protein: CASSSSSYEQYF

D gene: NA
V gene: TRBV5-1
clone size: NA
J gene: TRBJ2-3
CDR3 DNA: TGCGCCAGCAGCTTGTTCGCGCCCACAGATACGCAGTATTTT
CDR3 protein: CASSLFAPTDTQYF

D gene: TRBD1
V gene: TRBV4-3
clone size: NA
J gene: TRBJ2-2
CDR3 DNA: TGCGCCAGCAGCCAAGATTGGACAGGGGTGCCGAACACCGGGGAGCTGTTTTTT
CDR3 protein: CASSQDWTGVPNTGELFF

D gene: NA
V gene: TRBV12-3/TRBV12-4
clone size: NA
J gene: TRBJ1-6
CDR3 DNA: TGTGCCAGCAGTTTAGGGAGGAATTCACCCCTCCACTTT
CDR3 protein: CASSLGRNSPLHF